The present T cell receptor (beta chain) was sequenced within a study of CD4 T cells in relation to SARS-CoV-2 and coronaviruses. Worth noting for this clone: Its specificity is unknown.

TCRdb's copy holds only in-frame clones and misses some; the assay was immunoSEQ multiplex PCR. Of some 40,000 clones in the sample, about four fifths were seen once. Findings and caveats of the study: The assay detects memory recall responses, not culture-primed primary responses. Crossreactive clones expanded significantly less to SARS-CoV-2 than monoreactive clones.

CDR1 and CDR2 (germline): LGHDT, YNNKEL (reference sequence). V lost 4 bases and J 2 bases, leaving 6 bases between the germline ends. The CDR3 totals 12 residues. The receptor was isolated from an adult with COVID-19. The specimen was naive CD4+ T cells from PBMCs, cultured in vitro. Subset in this sample: naive CD4+ T cells isolated by negative enrichment. This chain connects TRBV3-1 (or the pseudogene TRBV3-2) to TRBJ2-7, with D uncertain. The CDR3 loop is CASSLPPYEQYF. CDR3 in DNA: TGTGCCAGCAGCCTCCCGCCCTACGAGCAGTACTTC.